The entry below gives a single TCR beta chain sequence along with its context. V lost 6 bases and J lost 0, with 12 bases in between. Germline CDR1 reads MDHEN; CDR2 reads SYDVKM. CDR3 length equals 15 residues. The data originate from a study of PD-L1 blockade in urothelial cancer. Across the study: Bladder-origin urothelial cancer in males described about 85% of the 29 patients.

The repertoire was sequenced with immunoSEQ multiplex PCR; TCRdb's copy has only in-frame clones and lacks some. The sample carries about 90,000 clones, 85% to 95% recorded once. Source: PBMCs, taken around atezolizumab (anti-PD-L1) treatment. The sequence was obtained from a man aged 55 to 70 with urothelial cancer. The chain joins TRBV28 to TRBJ1-3; TRBD1 might be the D (6 bases). The CDR3, as DNA: TGTGCCAGCAGGCCCGGGGGGCCCTCTGGAAACACCATATATTTT. It translates to CASRPGGPSGNTIYF.